Listed below are T cell receptor beta chains from one sample, sequenced in a study of blood T cell repertoires in COVID-19. Libraries were prepared by immunoSEQ multiplex PCR; TCRdb keeps only in-frame clonotypes and omits some of them. The sample records 90,000 to 100,000 clones, around nine tenths being singletons. The sample was peripheral blood. These receptors originate from a woman aged 60-75 years with COVID-19, enrolled during active disease. CDR3s include the opening cysteine and the closing phenylalanine or tryptophan. Not all rows give a size; the values are once, few, many and, for expanded clones, a class.

J gene: TRBJ2-5; V gene: TRBV30; clone size: NA; CDR3 protein: CAWSRETETQYF
J gene: TRBJ2-5; V gene: TRBV18; clone size: NA; CDR3 protein: CASSPDQGVRTQYF
J gene: TRBJ2-4; V gene: TRBV24-1; clone size: many; CDR3 protein: CATSDERMGIQYF
J gene: TRBJ2-1; V gene: TRBV2; clone size: NA; CDR3 protein: CASSSLSYNEQFF
J gene: TRBJ2-1; V gene: TRBV10-1; clone size: NA; CDR3 protein: CASSESRPGGDFEQFF
J gene: TRBJ2-1; V gene: TRBV2; clone size: NA; CDR3 protein: CASAPDNEQFF
J gene: TRBJ1-4; V gene: TRBV7-8; clone size: NA; CDR3 protein: CASSLDWGQGNEKLFF
J gene: TRBJ2-3; V gene: TRBV4-3; clone size: NA; CDR3 protein: CASSLGWGGEEDTQYF
J gene: TRBJ2-4; V gene: TRBV18; clone size: NA; CDR3 protein: CASSPGSGDNKNIQYF
J gene: TRBJ2-5; V gene: TRBV27; clone size: NA; CDR3 protein: CASSLSSVRETQYF
J gene: TRBJ1-1; V gene: TRBV6-5; clone size: NA; CDR3 protein: CASRKSRFVNTEAFF
J gene: TRBJ2-3; V gene: TRBV7-3; clone size: NA; CDR3 protein: CASSSGGGRDTQYF
J gene: TRBJ1-6; V gene: TRBV9; clone size: NA; CDR3 protein: CASSKGDSPLHF
J gene: TRBJ1-5; V gene: TRBV6-2/TRBV6-3; clone size: NA; CDR3 protein: CASSWLVSNQPQHF
J gene: TRBJ1-5; V gene: TRBV7-9; clone size: NA; CDR3 protein: CASSLQGNQPQHF
J gene: TRBJ2-1; V gene: TRBV7-9; clone size: NA; CDR3 protein: CASSLMGQGANEQFF
J gene: TRBJ1-1; V gene: TRBV7-2; clone size: NA; CDR3 protein: CASSLGGQGMNTEAFF
J gene: TRBJ2-3; V gene: TRBV9; clone size: once; CDR3 protein: CASSVVGGTDTQYF
J gene: TRBJ2-3; V gene: TRBV2; clone size: NA; CDR3 protein: CASNPETRVDTQYF
J gene: TRBJ2-7; V gene: TRBV12-3/TRBV12-4; clone size: NA; CDR3 protein: CASPGGDAYGQYF
J gene: TRBJ1-1; V gene: TRBV7-9; clone size: NA; CDR3 protein: CASSLFSGAGTEAFF
J gene: TRBJ1-1; V gene: TRBV6-1; clone size: NA; CDR3 protein: CASSEFTREAFF
J gene: TRBJ2-7; V gene: TRBV4-3; clone size: NA; CDR3 protein: CASSQDLSAGQQYF
J gene: TRBJ1-4; V gene: TRBV3-1/TRBV3-2; clone size: few; CDR3 protein: CASSQNSPGSGEKLFF
J gene: TRBJ1-1; V gene: TRBV5-5; clone size: NA; CDR3 protein: CASSLYGGILNTEAFF
J gene: TRBJ2-7; V gene: TRBV30; clone size: NA; CDR3 protein: CAWSVGQGLYEQYF
J gene: TRBJ2-2; V gene: TRBV15; clone size: once; CDR3 protein: CATSRDRGGLANTGELFF
J gene: TRBJ2-1; V gene: TRBV7-3; clone size: few; CDR3 protein: CASSEEGPGGPISSYNEQFF
J gene: TRBJ1-2; V gene: TRBV6-5; clone size: once; CDR3 protein: CASSRQDYYGYTF
J gene: TRBJ1-4; V gene: TRBV5-5; clone size: NA; CDR3 protein: CASSLGAEKLFF
J gene: TRBJ2-7; V gene: TRBV5-1; clone size: NA; CDR3 protein: CASSFARLGYEQYF
J gene: TRBJ2-5; V gene: TRBV2; clone size: NA; CDR3 protein: CASSVRLAVETQYF
J gene: TRBJ2-3; V gene: TRBV14; clone size: NA; CDR3 protein: CASSQIVGAADTQYF
J gene: TRBJ1-2; V gene: TRBV7-2; clone size: once; CDR3 protein: CASSWRGYTF
J gene: TRBJ2-7; V gene: TRBV10-3; clone size: NA; CDR3 protein: CAISVRGGTDYEQYF
J gene: TRBJ1-5; V gene: TRBV7-2; clone size: once; CDR3 protein: CASSSDRDNQPQHF
J gene: TRBJ1-2; V gene: TRBV7-9; clone size: once; CDR3 protein: CASSLGGQNYGYTF
J gene: TRBJ2-3; V gene: TRBV19; clone size: NA; CDR3 protein: CASSRSGGVYTQYF
J gene: TRBJ2-7; V gene: TRBV18; clone size: NA; CDR3 protein: CASSLGQGSSYEQYF
J gene: TRBJ1-6; V gene: TRBV30; clone size: NA; CDR3 protein: CAWRVLRQGNSPLHF
J gene: TRBJ2-7; V gene: TRBV5-6; clone size: NA; CDR3 protein: CASSLEEEQYF
J gene: TRBJ1-1; V gene: TRBV30; clone size: NA; CDR3 protein: CAWSRGGSNTEAFF
J gene: TRBJ1-4; V gene: TRBV30; clone size: NA; CDR3 protein: CAWSPTGPGEKLFF
J gene: TRBJ1-4; V gene: TRBV5-5; clone size: NA; CDR3 protein: CASSLGTGDREKLFF
J gene: TRBJ2-1; V gene: TRBV19; clone size: NA; CDR3 protein: CASSPRTAGLASDEQFF
J gene: TRBJ2-7; V gene: TRBV6-5; clone size: NA; CDR3 protein: CASSYSRDTPYEQYF
J gene: TRBJ1-5; V gene: TRBV30; clone size: NA; CDR3 protein: CAWSVLGAGFSNQPQHF
J gene: TRBJ2-7; V gene: TRBV3-1/TRBV3-2; clone size: once; CDR3 protein: CASSPTGKGQGHEQYF
J gene: TRBJ1-2; V gene: TRBV19; clone size: NA; CDR3 protein: CASSRTEGYGYTF
J gene: TRBJ2-7; V gene: TRBV7-6; clone size: NA; CDR3 protein: CASSAGLAGAFYEQYF
J gene: TRBJ2-3; V gene: TRBV7-2; clone size: NA; CDR3 protein: CASSRGGGAGDTQYF
J gene: TRBJ2-7; V gene: TRBV7-7; clone size: NA; CDR3 protein: CASSADWRNPEQYF